The present T cell receptor (beta chain) was sequenced within a study of T cells in Graves' hyperthyroidism and ophthalmopathy. RNA transcripts yielded amplified TCR beta CDR3 regions. The HTBI set primed first-round TCR CDR3 RT-PCR. TCRdb fed the multiplex PCR reads into MiXCR, producing one record per CDR3 protein. The sample lists around 620,000 distinct CDR3 sequences, 15% to 20% occurring once. Study results and limitations: Ophthalmopathy was predicted by the model a median of roughly 6 months ahead of onset.

Notes on this clonotype: Its antigen is undetermined.

An absence of ophthalmopathy progression within 18 months meant stable Graves' hyperthyroidism. Any patient presenting with uncontrolled infection, other autoimmune disease, pregnancy or lactation was left out. The PBMCs were sourced from fresh peripheral blood (about 10 ml). The receptor's source is a woman aged 25 to 39 with Graves' hyperthyroidism. The sequencing input was blood.

The DNA for the CDR3 is TGTGCCAGCAGCTTAGGAGGAACTAGCGGGGATTCCTACAATGAGCAGTTCTTC. Amino acid sequence: CASSLGGTSGDSYNEQFF. The chain uses TRBV7-9 and TRBJ2-1; 10 bases fit TRBD2. This CDR3 comprises 18 residues. Germline trimming cut 1 base from V and 1 base from J; bases unmatched to any gene: 7. From germline, CDR1 is SEHNR and CDR2 FQNEAQ (reference sequence).